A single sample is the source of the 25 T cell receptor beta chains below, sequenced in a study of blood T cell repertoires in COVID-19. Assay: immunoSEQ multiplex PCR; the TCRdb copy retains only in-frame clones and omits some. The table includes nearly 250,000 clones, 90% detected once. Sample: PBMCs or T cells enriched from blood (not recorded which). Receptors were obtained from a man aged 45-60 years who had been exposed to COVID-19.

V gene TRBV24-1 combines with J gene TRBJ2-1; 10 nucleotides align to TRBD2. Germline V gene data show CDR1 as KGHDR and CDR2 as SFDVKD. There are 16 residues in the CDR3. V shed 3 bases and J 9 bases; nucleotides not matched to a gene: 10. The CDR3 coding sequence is TGTGCCACCAGTGATACTCTAGCGGGAGTTAACGTTGAGCAGTTCTTC. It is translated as CATSDTLAGVNVEQFF.

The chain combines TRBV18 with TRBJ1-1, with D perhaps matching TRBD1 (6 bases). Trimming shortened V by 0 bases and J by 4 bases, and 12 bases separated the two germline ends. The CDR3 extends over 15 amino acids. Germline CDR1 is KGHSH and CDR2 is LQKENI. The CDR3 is CASSPPTRGSTEAFF. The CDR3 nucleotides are TGTGCCAGCTCACCACCGACCAGGGGAAGCACTGAAGCTTTCTTT.

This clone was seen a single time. CDR3 amino acids: CASSGTGYGYTF. CDR3 DNA: TGTGCCAGCAGTGGGACAGGGTATGGCTACACCTTC. This chain joins TRBV12-3 or TRBV12-4 and TRBJ1-2; 9 bases map to TRBD1. The CDR3 sequence is 12 residues long. Trimming removed 5 bases from V and 5 bases from J; junction bases left unmatched: 0.

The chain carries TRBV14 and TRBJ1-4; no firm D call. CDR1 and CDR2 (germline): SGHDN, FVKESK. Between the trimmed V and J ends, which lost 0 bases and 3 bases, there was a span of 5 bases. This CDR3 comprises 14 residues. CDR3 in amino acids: CASSQDRANEKLFF. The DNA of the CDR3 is TGTGCCAGCAGCCAAGACCGAGCTAATGAAAAACTGTTTTTT.

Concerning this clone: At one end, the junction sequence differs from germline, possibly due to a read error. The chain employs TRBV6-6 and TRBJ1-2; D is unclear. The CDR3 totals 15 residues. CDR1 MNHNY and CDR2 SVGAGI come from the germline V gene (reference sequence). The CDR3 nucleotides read TGTGCCAGCACTTACGGCGGTAGCGTAAACTATGGCTACACCTTC. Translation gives CASTYGGSVNYGYTF.

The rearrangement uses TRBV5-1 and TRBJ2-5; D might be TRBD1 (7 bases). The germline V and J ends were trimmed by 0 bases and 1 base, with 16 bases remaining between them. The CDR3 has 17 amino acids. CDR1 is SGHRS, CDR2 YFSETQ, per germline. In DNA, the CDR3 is TGCGCCAGCAGCTTGGCAGGCGGGACAGATATCCAAGAGACCCAGTACTTC. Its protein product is CASSLAGGTDIQETQYF.

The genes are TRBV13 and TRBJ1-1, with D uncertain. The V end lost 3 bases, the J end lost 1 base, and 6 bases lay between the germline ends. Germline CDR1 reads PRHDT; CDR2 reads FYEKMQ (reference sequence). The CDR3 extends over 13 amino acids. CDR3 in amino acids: CASSLTGNTEAFF. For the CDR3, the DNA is TGTGCCAGCAGCTTGACGGGGAACACTGAAGCTTTCTTT.

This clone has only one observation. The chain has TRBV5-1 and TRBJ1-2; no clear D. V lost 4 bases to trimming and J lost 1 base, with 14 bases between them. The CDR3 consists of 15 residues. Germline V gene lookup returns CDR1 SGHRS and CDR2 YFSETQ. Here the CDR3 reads CASSPTGRHNYGYTF. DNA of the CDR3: TGCGCCAGCAGCCCGACGGGGAGACATAACTATGGCTACACCTTC.

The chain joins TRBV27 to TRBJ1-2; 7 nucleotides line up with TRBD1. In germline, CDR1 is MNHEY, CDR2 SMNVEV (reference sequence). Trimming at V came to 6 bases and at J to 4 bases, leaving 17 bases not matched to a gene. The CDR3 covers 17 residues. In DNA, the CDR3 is TGTGCCAGCAGCATAGGCCGGGACAGCCTACCTACCTATGGCTACACCTTC. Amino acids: CASSIGRDSLPTYGYTF.

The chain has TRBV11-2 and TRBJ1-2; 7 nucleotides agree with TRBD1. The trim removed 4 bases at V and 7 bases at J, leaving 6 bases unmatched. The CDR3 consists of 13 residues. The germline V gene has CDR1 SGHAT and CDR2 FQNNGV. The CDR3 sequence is CASSSDREAGYTF. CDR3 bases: TGTGCCAGCAGCTCCGACAGGGAGGCTGGCTACACCTTC.

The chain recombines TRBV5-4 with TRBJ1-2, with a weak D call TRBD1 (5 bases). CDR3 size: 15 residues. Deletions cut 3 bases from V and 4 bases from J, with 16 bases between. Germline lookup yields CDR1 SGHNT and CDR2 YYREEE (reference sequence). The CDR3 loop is CASSYKIDRTYGYTF. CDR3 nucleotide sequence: TGTGCCAGCAGCTATAAAATAGACAGAACCTATGGCTACACCTTC.

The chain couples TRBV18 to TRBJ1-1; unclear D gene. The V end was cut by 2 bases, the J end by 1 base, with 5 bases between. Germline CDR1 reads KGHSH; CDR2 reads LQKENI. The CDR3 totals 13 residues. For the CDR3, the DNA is TGTGCCAGCTCACCAGAGAAGAACACTGAAGCTTTCTTT. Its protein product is CASSPEKNTEAFF. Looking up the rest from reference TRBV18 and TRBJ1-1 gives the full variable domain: NAGVMQNPRHLVRRRGQEARLRCSPMKGHSHVYWYRQLPEEGLKFMVYLQKENIIDESGMPKERFSAEFPKEGPSILRIQQVVRGDSAAYFCASSPEKNTEAFFGQGTRLTVV.

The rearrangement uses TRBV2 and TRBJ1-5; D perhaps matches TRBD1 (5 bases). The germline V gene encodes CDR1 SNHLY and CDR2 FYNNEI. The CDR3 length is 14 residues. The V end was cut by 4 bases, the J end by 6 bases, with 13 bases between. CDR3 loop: CASSVQGRGQPQHF. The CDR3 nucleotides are TGTGCCAGCAGTGTTCAGGGAAGGGGTCAGCCCCAGCATTTT.

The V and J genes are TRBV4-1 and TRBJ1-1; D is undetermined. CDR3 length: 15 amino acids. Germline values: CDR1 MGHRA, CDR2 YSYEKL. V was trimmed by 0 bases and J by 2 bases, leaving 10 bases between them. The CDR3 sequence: CASSQDESENTEAFF. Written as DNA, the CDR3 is TGCGCCAGCAGCCAAGATGAATCAGAAAACACTGAAGCTTTCTTT.

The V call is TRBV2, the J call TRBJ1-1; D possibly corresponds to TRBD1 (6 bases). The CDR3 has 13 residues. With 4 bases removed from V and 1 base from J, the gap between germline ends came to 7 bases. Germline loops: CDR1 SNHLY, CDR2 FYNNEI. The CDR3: CASSGQENTEAFF. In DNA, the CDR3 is TGTGCCAGCAGTGGACAGGAGAACACTGAAGCTTTCTTT.

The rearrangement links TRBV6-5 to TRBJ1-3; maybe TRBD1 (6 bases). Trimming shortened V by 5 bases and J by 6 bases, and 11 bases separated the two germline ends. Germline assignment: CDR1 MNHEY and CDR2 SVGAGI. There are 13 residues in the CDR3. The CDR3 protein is CASSPPGENTIYF. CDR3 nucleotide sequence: TGTGCCAGCAGTCCTCCAGGGGAAAACACCATATATTTT.

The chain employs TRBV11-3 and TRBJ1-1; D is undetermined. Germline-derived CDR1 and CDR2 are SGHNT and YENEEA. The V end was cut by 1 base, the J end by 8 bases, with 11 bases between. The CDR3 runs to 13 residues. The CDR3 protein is CASSLARSREAFF. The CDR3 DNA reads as TGTGCCAGCAGCTTAGCACGGTCCAGGGAAGCTTTCTTT.

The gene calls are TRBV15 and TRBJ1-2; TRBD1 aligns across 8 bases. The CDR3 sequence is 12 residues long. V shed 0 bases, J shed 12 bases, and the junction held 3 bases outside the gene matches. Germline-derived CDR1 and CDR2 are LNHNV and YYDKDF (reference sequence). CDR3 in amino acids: CATSRDQQGDTF. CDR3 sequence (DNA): TGTGCCACCAGCAGAGATCAACAGGGGGACACCTTC.

DNA for the CDR3: TGTGCCAGCAGGCGGGGGGCCTCGACCGGGGAGCTGTTTTTT. It codes for CASRRGASTGELFF. The chain employs TRBV6-4 and TRBJ2-2; 8 bases map to TRBD2. This CDR3 is 14 amino acids long. In germline, CDR1 is MRHNA, CDR2 SNTAGT. The J segment lost 5 bases and the V segment lost 6 bases, leaving 5 bases of the junction unmatched.

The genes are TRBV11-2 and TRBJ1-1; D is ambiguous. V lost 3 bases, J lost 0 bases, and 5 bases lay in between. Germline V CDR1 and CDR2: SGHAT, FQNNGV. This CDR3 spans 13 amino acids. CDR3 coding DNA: TGTGCCAGCAGCTTCTCTGTGAACACTGAAGCTTTCTTT. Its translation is CASSFSVNTEAFF.

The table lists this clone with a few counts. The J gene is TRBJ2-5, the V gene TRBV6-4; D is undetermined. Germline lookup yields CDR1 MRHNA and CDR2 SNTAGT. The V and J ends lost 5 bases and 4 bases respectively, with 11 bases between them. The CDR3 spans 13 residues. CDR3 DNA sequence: TGTGCCAGCAGTCGTGAGGCTCGAGAGACCCAGTACTTC. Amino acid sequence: CASSREARETQYF.

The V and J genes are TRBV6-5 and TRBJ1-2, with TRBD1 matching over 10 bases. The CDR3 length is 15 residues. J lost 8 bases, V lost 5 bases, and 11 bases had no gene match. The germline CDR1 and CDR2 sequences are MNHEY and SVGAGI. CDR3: CASSNSGQGTNGYTF. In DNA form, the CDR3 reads TGTGCCAGCAGTAATTCGGGACAGGGGACTAACGGCTACACCTTC.

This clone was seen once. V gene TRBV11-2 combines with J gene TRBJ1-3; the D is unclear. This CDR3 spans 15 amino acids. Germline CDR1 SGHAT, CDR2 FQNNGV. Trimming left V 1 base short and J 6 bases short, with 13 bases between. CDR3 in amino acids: CASSLVEGSENTIYF. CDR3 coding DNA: TGTGCCAGCAGCTTAGTGGAGGGCTCAGAAAACACCATATATTTT. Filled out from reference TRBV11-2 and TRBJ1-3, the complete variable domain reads EAGVAQSPRYKIIEKRQSVAFWCNPISGHATLYWYQQILGQGPKLLIQFQNNGVVDDSQLPKDRFSAERLKGVDSTLKIQPAKLEDSAVYLCASSLVEGSENTIYFGEGSWLTVV.

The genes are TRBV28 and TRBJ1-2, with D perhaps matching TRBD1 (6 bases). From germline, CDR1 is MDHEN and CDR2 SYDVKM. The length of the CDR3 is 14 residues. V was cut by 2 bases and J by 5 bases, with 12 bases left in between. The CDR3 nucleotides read TGTGCCAGCAGTTTAAGTGGGGGGGCGTATGGCTACACCTTC. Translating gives CASSLSGGAYGYTF.

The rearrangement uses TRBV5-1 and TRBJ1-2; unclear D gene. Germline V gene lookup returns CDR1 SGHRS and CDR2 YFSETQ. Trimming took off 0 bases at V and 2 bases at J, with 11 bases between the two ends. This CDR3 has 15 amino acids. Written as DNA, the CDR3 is TGCGCCAGCAGCTTGGATCCGGGATTGAACTATGGCTACACCTTC. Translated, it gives CASSLDPGLNYGYTF.